The 30 T cell receptor beta chains below come from one sample, sequenced in a study of blood T cell repertoires in COVID-19. Here immunoSEQ multiplex PCR was the method, and the copy in TCRdb shows in-frame clones only, minus some. The sample holds roughly 300,000 clones, 87% seen once. Material: peripheral blood. Receptors were obtained from a woman aged 45 to 65 who had recovered from COVID-19.

Comments on this clone: In the same sample, other DNA sequences code for this CDR3. The chain combines TRBV30 with TRBJ2-5, with no clear D. The V and J ends lost 0 bases and 4 bases respectively, with 6 bases between them. The CDR3 totals 12 residues. The germline gives CDR1 GTSNPN, CDR2 SVGIG (reference sequence). The CDR3 region has the DNA TGTGCCTGGAGTGTACTTAGAGAGACCCAGTACTTC. It specifies CAWSVLRETQYF.

The V and J genes are TRBV29-1 and TRBJ2-1; D possibly corresponds to TRBD1 (6 bases). The CDR3 totals 14 residues. Germline V gene lookup returns CDR1 SQVTM and CDR2 ANQGSEA. V lost 7 bases, J lost 7 bases, and 20 bases lay in between. CDR3 residues: CSAMDRQTVNEQFF. The CDR3 region has the DNA TGCAGCGCCATGGACAGACAAACTGTAAATGAGCAGTTCTTC.

V and J are TRBV27 and TRBJ2-3, with 7 bases fitting TRBD1. The CDR3 runs 16 residues. The trim removed 4 bases at V and 0 bases at J, leaving 7 bases unmatched. Germline CDR1 MNHEY, CDR2 SMNVEV (reference sequence). The CDR3 bases are TGTGCCAGCAGTTCCCCCGGGACAGCCAGCACAGATACGCAGTATTTT. Protein product: CASSSPGTASTDTQYF.

The chain carries TRBV12-3 or TRBV12-4 and TRBJ2-7; perhaps TRBD2 as D (5 bases). This CDR3 comprises 13 residues. The ends were cut back, 2 bases at V and 6 bases at J, with 11 bases in the middle. In nucleotides, the CDR3 is TGTGCCAGCAGTTTAAGGGAGAATAGCGAGCAGTACTTC. Translating it yields CASSLRENSEQYF.

The genes are TRBV13 and TRBJ1-1, with D possibly TRBD1 on 6 matching bases. The CDR3 consists of 15 residues. Trimming left V 5 bases short and J 3 bases short, with 16 bases between. Germline CDR1 is PRHDT and CDR2 is FYEKMQ (reference sequence). CDR3 sequence reads: CASSPWGGGDTEAFF. For the CDR3, the DNA is TGTGCCAGCAGCCCATGGGGAGGGGGTGACACTGAAGCTTTCTTT.

The gene calls are TRBV7-9 and TRBJ2-4; D is perhaps TRBD1 (5 bases). The germline V and J ends were trimmed by 4 bases and 3 bases, with 7 bases remaining between them. Germline V CDR1 and CDR2: SEHNR, FQNEAQ (reference sequence). This CDR3 has 13 residues. The CDR3 region is CASSSRGKNIQYF. The CDR3 DNA is TGTGCCAGCAGCTCTAGGGGCAAAAACATTCAGTACTTC. Based on the CDR3 plus reference TRBV7-9 and TRBJ2-4, the full variable domain is DTGVSQNPRHKITKRGQNVTFRCDPISEHNRLYWYRQTLGQGPEFLTYFQNEAQLEKSRLLSDRFSAERPKGSFSTLEIQRTEQGDSAMYLCASSSRGKNIQYFGAGTRLSVL.

V gene TRBV3-1 (or the pseudogene TRBV3-2) combines with J gene TRBJ2-7; D possibly corresponds to TRBD2 (7 bases). The CDR3 loop spans 14 amino acids. Germline CDR1 LGHDT, CDR2 YNNKEL (reference sequence). V lost 4 bases and J lost 3, with 13 bases in between. CDR3 in amino acids: CASSRGGGIYEQYF. CDR3 nucleotides: TGTGCCAGCAGCCGAGGGGGGGGAATCTACGAGCAGTACTTC.

The chain carries TRBV5-1 and TRBJ1-4, with D possibly being TRBD1 (5 bases). V was cut by 4 bases and J by 6 bases, with 13 bases left in between. Germline CDR1 and CDR2: SGHRS and YFSETQ. CDR3 length: 14 amino acids. This CDR3 reads CASSVGGVDEKLFF. The CDR3 nucleotides read TGCGCCAGCAGCGTCGGGGGAGTCGATGAAAAACTGTTTTTT. The variable domain in full, with the rest retrieved from reference TRBV5-1 and TRBJ1-4, is KAGVTQTPRYLIKTRGQQVTLSCSPISGHRSVSWYQQTPGQGLQFLFEYFSETQRNKGNFPGRFSGRQFSNSRSEMNVSTLELGDSALYLCASSVGGVDEKLFFGSGTQLSVL.

J is TRBJ2-3 and V is TRBV5-1; 8 nucleotides align to TRBD1. The CDR3 runs to 16 residues. Per germline, CDR1 SGHRS and CDR2 YFSETQ. The ends lost 0 bases at V and 4 bases at J; junction bases unmatched: 7. CDR3 bases: TGCGCCAGCAGCTTGGAGACAGGGGTATTAGCAGATACGCAGTATTTT. Encoded protein: CASSLETGVLADTQYF.

V usage is TRBV4-3 and J usage is TRBJ2-7; 9 bases are shared with TRBD2. This CDR3 region has 16 residues. V was pared by 4 bases and J by 3 bases, with 10 bases of the junction left unmatched. Looked up from germline, CDR1 is LGHNA and CDR2 is YSLEER. The CDR3 loop is CASSREALAGHYEQYF. The CDR3 region has the DNA TGCGCCAGCAGCCGCGAGGCCCTAGCGGGACACTACGAGCAGTACTTC.

V gene TRBV28 combines with J gene TRBJ1-6; possible D gene TRBD1, 6 bases. The V end lost 10 bases, the J end lost 9 bases, and 22 bases lay between the germline ends. CDR1 and CDR2 (germline): MDHEN, SYDVKM. There are 15 residues in the CDR3. The CDR3 sequence is CATVARAGGGSPLHF. The CDR3 bases are TGTGCCACCGTCGCCCGGGCGGGGGGCGGTTCACCCCTCCACTTT. Full variable domain (rest looked up from reference TRBV28 and TRBJ1-6): DVKVTQSSRYLVKRTGEKVFLECVQDMDHENMFWYRQDPGLGLRLIYFSYDVKMKEKGDIPEGYSVSREKKERFSLILESASTNQTSMYLCATVARAGGGSPLHFGNGTRLTVT.

The chain uses TRBV5-5 and TRBJ1-1, with D maybe TRBD1 (5 bases). There are 15 residues in the CDR3. CDR1 and CDR2 from the germline V gene are SGHKS and YYEKEE (reference sequence). Between the trimmed V and J ends, which lost 3 bases and 2 bases, there was a span of 14 bases. CDR3 DNA: TGTGCCAGCAGCTGGGCATTGGGGGGTAACACTGAAGCTTTCTTT. Its translation: CASSWALGGNTEAFF.

The table lists this clone with a count of one. The chain uses TRBV19 and TRBJ1-5, with 7 bases fitting TRBD1. CDR3 size: 15 residues. Germline assignment: CDR1 LNHDA and CDR2 SQIVND (reference sequence). Trimming cost V 7 bases and J 0 bases; bases outside gene matches: 6. Here the CDR3 DNA reads TGTGCCAGTATAGGGGACAGATATAGCAATCAGCCCCAGCATTTT. This encodes CASIGDRYSNQPQHF.

This chain joins TRBV6-6 and TRBJ1-1, with D unclear. Germline V gene sequence: CDR1 MNHNY, CDR2 SVGAGI (reference sequence). The CDR3 is 14 amino acids. The V and J ends lost 7 bases and 0 bases respectively, with 12 bases between them. CDR3 in DNA: TGTGCCAGCAACGATCCGAACATGAACACTGAAGCTTTCTTT. This codes for CASNDPNMNTEAFF.

The rearrangement uses TRBV9 and TRBJ2-2; 7 bases align to TRBD1. CDR3 length: 15 amino acids. CDR1 SGDLS and CDR2 YYNGEE come from the germline V gene. V was clipped by 0 bases and J by 6 bases; unmatched bases: 5. In DNA form, the CDR3 reads TGTGCCAGCAGCGTAGAACAGGGGATACCCGGGGAGCTGTTTTTT. Its protein product is CASSVEQGIPGELFF.

The CDR3 is CASSPRTSGYYNEQFF. The CDR3 DNA sequence: TGTGCCAGCAGCCCGCGGACTAGCGGTTATTACAATGAGCAGTTCTTC. This rearrangement joins TRBV7-2 to TRBJ2-1, with TRBD2 matching over 10 bases. This CDR3 spans 16 amino acids. V was pared by 5 bases and J by 4 bases, with 8 bases of the junction left unmatched. Per the germline V gene, CDR1 is SGHTA and CDR2 is FQGNSA.

This chain joins TRBV7-2 and TRBJ2-3; 8 bases fit TRBD1. The CDR3 totals 13 residues. Germline lookup yields CDR1 SGHTA and CDR2 FQGNSA. V lost 5 bases and J lost 5; bases outside the gene matches: 3. CDR3 nucleotides: TGTGCCAGCAGCCCGGACAGGGTAGATACGCAGTATTTT. Translating it yields CASSPDRVDTQYF.

The chain combines TRBV12-5 with TRBJ2-3; 8 bases agree with TRBD1. Germline V gene data show CDR1 as LGHNT and CDR2 as FRNRAP. The V gene end was trimmed by 6 bases and the J gene end by 4 bases; junction bases not matched to a gene: 12. This CDR3 is built from 16 residues. The CDR3 here is CASGNKDRGRPDTQYF. In DNA form, the CDR3 reads TGTGCTAGTGGCAATAAAGACAGGGGAAGACCAGATACGCAGTATTTT.

The chain uses TRBV4-1 and TRBJ2-1; possibly TRBD2 for D (6 bases). This CDR3 has 16 residues. Between the trimmed V and J ends, which lost 0 bases and 5 bases, there was a span of 14 bases. From germline, CDR1 is MGHRA and CDR2 YSYEKL. DNA for the CDR3: TGCGCCAGCAGCCAAGATTTGCCTAGCGCGAACAATGAGCAGTTCTTC. This translates into CASSQDLPSANNEQFF.

This chain links TRBV24-1 with TRBJ1-1; 7 bases match TRBD1. There are 14 residues in the CDR3. J gave up 10 bases and V 0 bases, and 7 bases lay outside the gene matches. Germline values: CDR1 KGHDR, CDR2 SFDVKD. The CDR3 DNA is TGTGCCACCAGTGATTTGCAAAGCTCAGGGGGAGCTTTCTTT. It yields the protein CATSDLQSSGGAFF.

This clone was detected a few times. V gene TRBV4-2 combines with J gene TRBJ1-6; D is unclear. Trimming cost V 0 bases and J 10 bases, with 16 bases left between them. Looked up from germline, CDR1 is LGHNA and CDR2 is YNFKEQ. The CDR3 spans 16 residues. As DNA, the CDR3 is TGTGCCAGCAGCCAAGAATGGGTGGCGCAGAGGTCACCCCTCCACTTT. Residues: CASSQEWVAQRSPLHF.

V is TRBV5-8 and J is TRBJ1-5, with a possible D match to TRBD1 (6 bases). CDR3 length: 16 amino acids. Germline V lookup: CDR1 SGHTS, CDR2 YDEGEE. V dropped 0 bases and J dropped 6 bases, with 16 bases sitting between them. The CDR3 reads CASSLAFGRGGQPQHF. CDR3 nucleotides: TGTGCCAGCAGCTTGGCCTTCGGCAGGGGCGGTCAGCCCCAGCATTTT.

This chain links TRBV9 with TRBJ2-5, with a tentative D call TRBD2 (5 bases). The V end was cut by 0 bases, the J end by 0 bases, with 6 bases between. The length of the CDR3 is 14 residues. Germline V lookup: CDR1 SGDLS, CDR2 YYNGEE. CDR3 in amino acids: CASSVAGYQETQYF. CDR3 DNA: TGTGCCAGCAGCGTAGCGGGGTACCAAGAGACCCAGTACTTC.

This clone was seen more than once but under ten times. The CDR3 DNA reads TGTGCCAGCAGCGGAGGACGTTACCAGCCCCAGCATTTT. Protein product: CASSGGRYQPQHF. This chain connects TRBV5-8 to TRBJ1-5, with no clear D. The germline gives CDR1 SGHTS, CDR2 YDEGEE. This CDR3 has 13 residues. Trimming shortened V by 4 bases and J by 7 bases, and 12 bases separated the two germline ends.

This chain links TRBV6-5 with TRBJ1-5; no reliable D call. The CDR3 spans 12 residues. The V gene lost 4 bases and the J gene lost 6 bases, with 7 bases spanning the gap. Germline values: CDR1 MNHEY, CDR2 SVGAGI. The CDR3 sequence is CASSFPGQPQHF. CDR3 sequence (DNA): TGTGCCAGCAGTTTTCCGGGTCAGCCCCAGCATTTT.

The J gene is TRBJ2-7, the V gene TRBV2, with unresolved D. The CDR3 length is 13 residues. CDR1 and CDR2 from the germline V gene are SNHLY and FYNNEI. Deletions cut 5 bases from V and 5 bases from J, with 13 bases between. CDR3 loop: CASSRNMLDEQYF. CDR3 nucleotide sequence: TGTGCCAGCAGTCGGAACATGCTAGACGAGCAGTACTTC.

The chain combines TRBV18 with TRBJ2-7; 9 bases align to TRBD1. CDR1 KGHSH and CDR2 LQKENI come from the germline V gene. V lost 3 bases, J lost 5 bases, and 8 bases stayed unmatched. The CDR3 runs to 15 residues. The CDR3 loop reads CASSPSTGQGNEQYF. In DNA form, the CDR3 reads TGTGCCAGCTCACCGTCCACGGGACAGGGTAACGAGCAGTACTTC.

The chain employs TRBV27 and TRBJ2-2; TRBD2 aligns across 11 bases. J was trimmed by 5 bases and V by 4 bases; bases with no gene match: 12. The CDR3 is 18 residues long. Germline CDR1 reads MNHEY; CDR2 reads SMNVEV (reference sequence). In nucleotides, the CDR3 is TGTGCCAGCAGTTCGCTCGGATTAGCGGGAGGGGGGACCGGGGAGCTGTTTTTT. It yields the protein CASSSLGLAGGGTGELFF.

The rearrangement links TRBV19 to TRBJ1-6, with 7 bases lining up with TRBD1. There are 16 residues in the CDR3. With V trimmed by 5 bases and J by 6 bases, 10 bases remained unmatched. Germline values: CDR1 LNHDA, CDR2 SQIVND (reference sequence). The CDR3, as DNA: TGTGCCAGTAGTCCGGCCGGGACAGCTCCTAATTCACCCCTCCACTTT. Translated, it gives CASSPAGTAPNSPLHF.

The CDR3 protein is CASSVGHSGQGLAEAFF. CDR3 nucleotides: TGTGCCAGCAGCGTAGGCCACTCGGGACAGGGTTTAGCTGAAGCTTTCTTT. The chain couples TRBV9 to TRBJ1-1; 9 positions match TRBD1. Germline CDR1 SGDLS, CDR2 YYNGEE. This CDR3 is 17 amino acids long. With 0 bases clipped from V and 6 bases from J, the junction kept 12 bases outside the gene matches. Full variable domain (outside the CDR3, taken from reference TRBV9 and TRBJ1-1): DSGVTQTPKHLITATGQRVTLRCSPRSGDLSVYWYQQSLDQGLQFLIQYYNGEERAKGNILERFSAQQFPDLHSELNLSSLELGDSALYFCASSVGHSGQGLAEAFFGQGTRLTVV.